This T cell receptor (beta chain) came from a study of T cells in Graves' hyperthyroidism and ophthalmopathy. The CDR3 covers 16 residues. The germline V gene encodes CDR1 LNHNV and CDR2 YYDKDF (reference sequence). Between the trimmed V and J ends, which lost 2 bases and 2 bases, there was a span of 15 bases. TCR beta CDR3 regions were amplified from RNA. Carried out on the TCR CDR3, a first-round RT-PCR used the HTBI primer set. One entry per CDR3 protein results from TCRdb running MiXCR on the multiplex PCR reads. The sample contains hundreds of thousands of distinct CDR3 sequences, 15% to 19% of which appear only once.

J is TRBJ1-2 and V is TRBV15; TRBD1 might be the D (5 bases). The material sequenced was blood. The clonotype originates from a woman in her late teens or twenties with Graves' hyperthyroidism that later progressed to Graves' ophthalmopathy. This CDR3 is CATSRFPPGSNYGYTF. DNA for the CDR3: TGTGCCACCAGCAGATTCCCCCCAGGGTCCAACTATGGCTACACCTTC.